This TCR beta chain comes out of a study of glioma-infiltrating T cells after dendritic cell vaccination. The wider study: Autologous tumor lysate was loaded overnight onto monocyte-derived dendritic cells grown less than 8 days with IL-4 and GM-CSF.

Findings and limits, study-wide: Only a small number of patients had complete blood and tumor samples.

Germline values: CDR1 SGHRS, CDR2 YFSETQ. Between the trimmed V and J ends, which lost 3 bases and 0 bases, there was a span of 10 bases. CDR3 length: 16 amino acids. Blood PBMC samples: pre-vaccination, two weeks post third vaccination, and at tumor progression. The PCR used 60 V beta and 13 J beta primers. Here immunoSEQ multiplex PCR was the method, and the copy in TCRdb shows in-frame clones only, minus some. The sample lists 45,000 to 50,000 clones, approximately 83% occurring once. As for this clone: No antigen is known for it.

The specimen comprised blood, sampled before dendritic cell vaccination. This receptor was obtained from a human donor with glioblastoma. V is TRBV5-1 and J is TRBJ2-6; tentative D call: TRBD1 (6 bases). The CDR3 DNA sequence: TGCGCCAGCAGCTCGACAGGCTCCTCTGGGGCCAACGTCCTGACTTTC. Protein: CASSSTGSSGANVLTF.